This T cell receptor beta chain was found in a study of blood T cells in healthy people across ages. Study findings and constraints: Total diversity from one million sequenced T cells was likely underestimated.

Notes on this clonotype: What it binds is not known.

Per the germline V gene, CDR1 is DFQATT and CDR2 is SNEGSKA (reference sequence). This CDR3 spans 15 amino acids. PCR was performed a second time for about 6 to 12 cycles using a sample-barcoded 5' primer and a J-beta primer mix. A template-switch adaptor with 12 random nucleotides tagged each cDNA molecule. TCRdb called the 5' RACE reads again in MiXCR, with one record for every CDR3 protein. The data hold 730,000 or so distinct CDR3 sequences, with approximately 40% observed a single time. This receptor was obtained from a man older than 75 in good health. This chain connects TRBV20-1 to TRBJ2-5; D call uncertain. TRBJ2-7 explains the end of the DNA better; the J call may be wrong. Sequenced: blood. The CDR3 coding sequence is TGCAGTGCTAGAGATAATAGGAGAGGAATCTACGAGCAGTACTTC. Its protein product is CSARDNRRGIYEQYF.